A single sample is the source of the 20 T cell receptor beta chains below, sequenced in a study of technical replicates of blood from a few donors. Only in-frame clones appear in the TCRdb table, and some are missing; sequencing was by immunoSEQ multiplex PCR. The table shows 98,000 or so clones, with approximately 95% occurring only once. Specimen: T cells isolated from PBMCs. The receptors derive from a human donor in good health.

V usage is TRBV5-1 and J usage is TRBJ1-1, with D uncertain. From germline, CDR1 is SGHRS and CDR2 YFSETQ. The CDR3 is 14 residues long. The V gene lost 0 bases and the J gene lost 0 bases, with 6 bases spanning the gap. The CDR3 here is CASSLEQLNTEAFF. DNA for the CDR3: TGCGCCAGCAGCTTGGAACAGTTGAACACTGAAGCTTTCTTT.

The sample holds one count of this clone. At one end, the junction sequence differs from germline, possibly due to a read error. The chain is built from TRBV6-1 and TRBJ1-2, with a weak D call TRBD1 (5 bases). This CDR3 contains 16 residues. The germline gives CDR1 MNHNS, CDR2 SASEGT. CDR3 protein: CASSERRQGPRVASPF. CDR3 sequence (DNA): TGTGCCAGCAGTGAAAGACGCCAGGGTCCCAGGGTAGCATCCCCCTTC.

This chain's CDR3 is CASKSALANTGELFF. The CDR3 nucleotides are TGTGCCAGTAAGTCGGCCCTAGCCAACACCGGGGAGCTGTTTTTT. The chain recombines TRBV19 with TRBJ2-2; D possibly corresponds to TRBD2 (5 bases). Germline CDR1 is LNHDA and CDR2 is SQIVND (reference sequence). This CDR3 has 15 residues. The germline V and J ends were trimmed by 7 bases and 2 bases, with 14 bases remaining between them.

This clone has a single count. The chain combines TRBV7-9 with TRBJ1-1; unclear D gene. V was cut by 8 bases and J by 8 bases, with 12 bases left in between. Germline CDR1 and CDR2: SEHNR and FQNEAQ (reference sequence). This CDR3 has 11 residues. Written as DNA, the CDR3 is TGTGCCAGCTTCCGTCCCCCCGAAGCTTTCTTT. It yields the protein CASFRPPEAFF.

This clone was recorded only once. The chain employs TRBV13 and TRBJ2-7; TRBD1 aligns across 7 bases. Germline lookup yields CDR1 PRHDT and CDR2 FYEKMQ (reference sequence). This CDR3 spans 14 amino acids. With 3 bases clipped from V and 6 bases from J, the junction kept 8 bases outside the gene matches. The CDR3 is CASSFDRVASEQYF. CDR3 DNA sequence: TGTGCCAGCAGCTTTGACAGGGTGGCTTCCGAGCAGTACTTC.

The genes are TRBV5-6 and TRBJ2-7; no definite D call. Trimming stripped 4 bases from V and 7 bases from J, with 12 bases between. The germline V gene has CDR1 SGHDT and CDR2 YYEEEE. This CDR3 has 12 residues. The CDR3 reads CASSHYLLEQYF. The CDR3 DNA follows: TGTGCCAGCAGCCACTACTTGTTGGAGCAGTACTTC.

This chain joins TRBV6-4 and TRBJ2-1; 8 nucleotides align to TRBD2. CDR3 length equals 16 residues. J gave up 4 bases and V 3 bases, and 8 bases lay outside the gene matches. Germline CDR1 and CDR2: MRHNA and SNTAGT. CDR3 in DNA: TGTGCCAGCAGTGATTTCGAACGGGGGGGGTACAATGAGCAGTTCTTC. Its translation: CASSDFERGGYNEQFF.

The CDR3 DNA reads TGTGCCAGCAGGGCCAGTGTCGCAGATACGCAGTATTTT. Translating it yields CASRASVADTQYF. The chain recombines TRBV2 with TRBJ2-3, with no clear D. The CDR3 is made up of 13 amino acids. Germline V gene sequence: CDR1 SNHLY, CDR2 FYNNEI. V shed 6 bases and J shed 4 bases, with 11 bases lying between them. The full variable domain, rest sourced from reference TRBV2 and TRBJ2-3, is EPEVTQTPSHQVTQMGQEVILRCVPISNHLYFYWYRQILGQKVEFLVSFYNNEISEKSEIFDDQFSVERPDGSNFTLKIRSTKLEDSAMYFCASRASVADTQYFGPGTRLTVL.

The V call is TRBV13, the J call TRBJ2-7; D possibly corresponds to TRBD1 (6 bases). Germline V lookup: CDR1 PRHDT, CDR2 FYEKMQ (reference sequence). The CDR3 covers 14 residues. The V and J ends lost 5 bases and 4 bases respectively, with 15 bases between them. CDR3 nucleotides: TGTGCCAGCAGCCCCACGTCAGGGGTGTACGAGCAGTACTTC. It specifies CASSPTSGVYEQYF.

The gene calls are TRBV5-1 and TRBJ2-3, with 8 bases lining up with TRBD2. This CDR3 spans 14 amino acids. V shed 6 bases and J 5 bases; nucleotides not matched to a gene: 8. Germline CDR1 SGHRS, CDR2 YFSETQ. For the CDR3, the DNA is TGCGCCAGCAAAACGGGGGGGTTTGGAGATACGCAGTATTTT. Protein product: CASKTGGFGDTQYF.

The chain employs TRBV28 and TRBJ2-7, with TRBD1 as a possible D gene (5 bases). This CDR3 has 12 amino acids. V dropped 0 bases and J dropped 7 bases, with 7 bases sitting between them. Germline values: CDR1 MDHEN, CDR2 SYDVKM. Here the CDR3 DNA reads TGTGCCAGCAGTTTATGGGGGCTTGAGCAGTACTTC. Amino acids: CASSLWGLEQYF.

The chain is built from TRBV5-1 and TRBJ1-3; tentatively, D is TRBD1 (6 bases). The CDR3 runs 16 residues. In germline, CDR1 is SGHRS, CDR2 YFSETQ. V lost 3 bases and J lost 0, with 13 bases in between. As DNA, the CDR3 is TGCGCCAGCAGCTCCTCCACAGGGACCTCTGGAAACACCATATATTTT. It specifies CASSSSTGTSGNTIYF.

The table lists this clone with a count of one. The chain recombines TRBV29-1 with TRBJ2-7, with TRBD2 matching over 13 bases. This CDR3 region has 13 residues. Germline V gene lookup returns CDR1 SQVTM and CDR2 ANQGSEA. Losses at the gene ends were 8 bases for V and 3 bases for J; bases not matched to a gene: 4. The CDR3 DNA sequence: TGCAGCATTAGGACTAGCGGGAGCTACGAGCAGTACTTC. Its protein is CSIRTSGSYEQYF.

V usage is TRBV7-2 and J usage is TRBJ2-1; 10 positions agree with TRBD1. Germline V gene lookup returns CDR1 SGHTA and CDR2 FQGNSA. This CDR3 spans 15 amino acids. With V trimmed by 5 bases and J by 7 bases, 8 bases remained unmatched. The CDR3 loop reads CASSLWTGGMNEQFF. CDR3 in DNA: TGTGCCAGCAGCCTATGGACAGGGGGTATGAATGAGCAGTTCTTC.

For the CDR3, the DNA is TGTGCCAGCAGCCCCTACCCCAGGGGCTACTATGGCTACACCTTC. Its translation is CASSPYPRGYYGYTF. This chain joins TRBV6-5 and TRBJ1-2; tentatively, D is TRBD1 (6 bases). The germline V and J ends were trimmed by 6 bases and 3 bases, with 17 bases remaining between them. The CDR3 covers 15 residues. Germline lookup yields CDR1 MNHEY and CDR2 SVGAGI.

This clone occurred once. The chain has TRBV19 and TRBJ1-1, with 8 bases matching TRBD1. This CDR3 is built from 14 residues. The germline V gene encodes CDR1 LNHDA and CDR2 SQIVND (reference sequence). The ends lost 5 bases at V and 3 bases at J; junction bases unmatched: 5. In DNA, the CDR3 is TGTGCCAGTAGTCGGACAGGGTGGGACACTGAAGCTTTCTTT. As protein: CASSRTGWDTEAFF.

This sequence joins TRBV5-1 and TRBJ1-1, with no clear D. The CDR3 loop spans 15 amino acids. V was pared by 5 bases and J by 3 bases, with 17 bases between. Germline V gene lookup returns CDR1 SGHRS and CDR2 YFSETQ. CDR3 sequence: CASSGRVGPDTEAFF. DNA for the CDR3: TGCGCCAGCAGTGGGCGGGTGGGTCCGGACACTGAAGCTTTCTTT.

The chain employs TRBV5-1 and TRBJ1-2; D unresolved. The CDR3 runs to 14 residues. Germline V lookup: CDR1 SGHRS, CDR2 YFSETQ. V shed 0 bases and J shed 0 bases, with 6 bases lying between them. The CDR3 sequence: CASSLVQANYGYTF. CDR3 DNA: TGCGCCAGCAGCTTGGTTCAGGCTAACTATGGCTACACCTTC.

The chain links TRBV25-1 to TRBJ1-2, with 9 nucleotides matching TRBD1. This CDR3 comprises 13 residues. V gave up 6 bases and J gave up 8 bases; unmatched junction bases: 7. Germline V lookup: CDR1 MGHDK, CDR2 SYGVNS. DNA for the CDR3: TGTGCCAGCAGCGACAGGGGGTTCCTCGGCTACACCTTC. Amino acids: CASSDRGFLGYTF.

The V gene is TRBV11-2, the J gene TRBJ2-7; tentatively, D is TRBD1 (5 bases). The CDR3 spans 16 residues. V was shortened by 5 bases and J by 0 bases, with 17 bases between the two germline ends. The V gene's germline CDR1 is SGHAT and CDR2 FQNNGV. The CDR3 sequence: CASSQLIDRSSYEQYF. In DNA form, the CDR3 reads TGTGCCAGCAGCCAGTTGATTGACAGAAGCTCCTACGAGCAGTACTTC.